These T cell receptor beta chains were read from a single sample in a study of CD8+CD57+ T cells in acquired aplastic anemia. TCRdb processed the reads anew with MiXCR; each CDR3 protein has one entry. The repertoire holds roughly 290,000 distinct CDR3 sequences, with under 60% as singletons. Sequenced input: sorted CD4+, CD8+, or CD8+CD57+ T cells (not recorded which) from PBMCs. These receptors all stem from a human donor with aplastic anemia. Each CDR3 is given with its conserved first and last residue. The order of the fields is J gene, D gene, V gene, CDR3 protein. The D gene is left open where the match is weak.

j_gene: TRBJ1-1; d_gene: .; v_gene: TRBV29-1; CDR3aa: CSLTGPNTEAFF
j_gene: TRBJ2-7; d_gene: .; v_gene: TRBV29-1; CDR3aa: CSAWKAGEQYF
j_gene: TRBJ1-1; d_gene: .; v_gene: TRBV12-3/TRBV12-4; CDR3aa: CASSSRGRAEAFF
j_gene: TRBJ2-7; d_gene: .; v_gene: TRBV7-9; CDR3aa: CASSSTRLSYEQYF
j_gene: TRBJ1-4; d_gene: .; v_gene: TRBV2; CDR3aa: CASSETVYNEKLFF
j_gene: TRBJ2-6; d_gene: .; v_gene: TRBV9; CDR3aa: CASSGRGQAGANVLTF
j_gene: TRBJ2-7; d_gene: .; v_gene: TRBV7-4; CDR3aa: CASSSNRPPYEQYF
j_gene: TRBJ1-2; d_gene: .; v_gene: TRBV20-1; CDR3aa: CSAPPGYGYTF
j_gene: TRBJ2-3; d_gene: TRBD2; v_gene: TRBV5-1; CDR3aa: CASRLTSGTDTQYF
j_gene: TRBJ2-1; d_gene: .; v_gene: TRBV9; CDR3aa: CASSGGPGIYNEQFF
j_gene: TRBJ1-6; d_gene: .; v_gene: TRBV12-3/TRBV12-4; CDR3aa: CASGTRRRGNNSPLHF
j_gene: TRBJ1-5; d_gene: .; v_gene: TRBV20-1; CDR3aa: CSAVLGGISNQPQHF
j_gene: TRBJ1-2; d_gene: .; v_gene: TRBV15; CDR3aa: CATSRDLAQGGYGYTF
j_gene: TRBJ1-1; d_gene: .; v_gene: TRBV5-1; CDR3aa: CASSPQGPTEAFF
j_gene: TRBJ1-3; d_gene: .; v_gene: TRBV19; CDR3aa: CASSNPGSGNTIYF
j_gene: TRBJ2-7; d_gene: TRBD1; v_gene: TRBV6-5; CDR3aa: CASSRTGTGYLFYEQYF
j_gene: TRBJ1-2; d_gene: TRBD1; v_gene: TRBV19; CDR3aa: CASSKRDRVMGYTF
j_gene: TRBJ1-6; d_gene: TRBD1; v_gene: TRBV20-1; CDR3aa: CSASTTGGVGGPLHF
j_gene: TRBJ1-5; d_gene: .; v_gene: TRBV7-9; CDR3aa: CASSPSNSNQPQHF
j_gene: TRBJ2-1; d_gene: .; v_gene: TRBV29-1; CDR3aa: CSASSRGNEQFF
j_gene: TRBJ2-4; d_gene: .; v_gene: TRBV7-9; CDR3aa: CASSLDPGASKNIQYF
j_gene: TRBJ1-6; d_gene: .; v_gene: TRBV20-1; CDR3aa: CSAVRDANSPLHF
j_gene: TRBJ2-7; d_gene: .; v_gene: TRBV24-1; CDR3aa: CATSAGGPYEQYF
j_gene: TRBJ2-2; d_gene: .; v_gene: TRBV5-1; CDR3aa: CASSLAQGPSTGELFF
j_gene: TRBJ1-1; d_gene: .; v_gene: TRBV6-5; CDR3aa: CASSDRLTEAFF
j_gene: TRBJ2-7; d_gene: .; v_gene: TRBV7-6; CDR3aa: CASSLAGPSYEQYF
j_gene: TRBJ1-5; d_gene: TRBD1; v_gene: TRBV7-9; CDR3aa: CASSLVGQGQPQHF
j_gene: TRBJ1-3; d_gene: TRBD1; v_gene: TRBV7-2; CDR3aa: CASSSRQGMPGNTIYF
j_gene: TRBJ2-1; d_gene: TRBD1; v_gene: TRBV7-3; CDR3aa: CASSQEIIQGARGEQFF
j_gene: TRBJ1-2; d_gene: TRBD1; v_gene: TRBV19; CDR3aa: CASSPRQGTYYGYTF
j_gene: TRBJ1-2; d_gene: .; v_gene: TRBV7-7; CDR3aa: CASSLADLAGYGYTF
j_gene: TRBJ2-1; d_gene: TRBD1; v_gene: TRBV24-1; CDR3aa: CATSAPPGQGRTEQFF
j_gene: TRBJ2-1; d_gene: TRBD2; v_gene: TRBV4-2; CDR3aa: CASSQEAGGPNEQFF